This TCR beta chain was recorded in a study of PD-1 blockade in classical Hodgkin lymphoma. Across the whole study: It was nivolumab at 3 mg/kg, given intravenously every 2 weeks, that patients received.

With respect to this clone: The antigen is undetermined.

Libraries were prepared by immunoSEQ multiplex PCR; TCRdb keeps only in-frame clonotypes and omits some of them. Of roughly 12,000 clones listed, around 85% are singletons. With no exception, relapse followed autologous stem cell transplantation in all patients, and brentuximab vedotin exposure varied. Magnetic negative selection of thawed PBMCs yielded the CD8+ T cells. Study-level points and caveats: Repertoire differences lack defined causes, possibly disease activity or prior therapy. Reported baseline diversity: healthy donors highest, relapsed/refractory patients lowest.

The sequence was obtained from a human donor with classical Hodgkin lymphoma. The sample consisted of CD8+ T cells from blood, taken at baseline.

CDR3 nucleotide sequence: TGTGCCAGCAGCTTAGGCGGCGACACCTACGAGCAGTACTTC. It is translated as CASSLGGDTYEQYF. V is TRBV5-6 and J is TRBJ2-7; the D is unclear. The V gene's germline CDR1 is SGHDT and CDR2 YYEEEE. The CDR3 extends over 14 amino acids. The germline V and J ends were trimmed by 2 bases and 2 bases, with 11 bases remaining between them.